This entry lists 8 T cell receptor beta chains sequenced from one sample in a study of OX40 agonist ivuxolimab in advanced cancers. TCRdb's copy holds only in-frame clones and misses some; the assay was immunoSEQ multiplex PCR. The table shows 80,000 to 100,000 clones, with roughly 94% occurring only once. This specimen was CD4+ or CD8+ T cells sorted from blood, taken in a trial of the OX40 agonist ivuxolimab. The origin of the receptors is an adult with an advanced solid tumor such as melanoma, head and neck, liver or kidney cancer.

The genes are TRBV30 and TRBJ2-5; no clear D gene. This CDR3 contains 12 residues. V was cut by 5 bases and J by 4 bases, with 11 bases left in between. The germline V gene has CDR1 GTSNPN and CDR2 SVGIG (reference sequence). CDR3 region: CAWSPDGETQYF. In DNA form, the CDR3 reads TGTGCCTGGTCCCCGGACGGAGAGACCCAGTACTTC.

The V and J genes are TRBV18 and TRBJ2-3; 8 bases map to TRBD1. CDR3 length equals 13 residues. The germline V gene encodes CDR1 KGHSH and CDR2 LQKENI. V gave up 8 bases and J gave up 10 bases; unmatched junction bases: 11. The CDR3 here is CASATTGGEPQYF. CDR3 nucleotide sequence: TGTGCCAGCGCAACCACAGGGGGAGAGCCGCAGTATTTT.

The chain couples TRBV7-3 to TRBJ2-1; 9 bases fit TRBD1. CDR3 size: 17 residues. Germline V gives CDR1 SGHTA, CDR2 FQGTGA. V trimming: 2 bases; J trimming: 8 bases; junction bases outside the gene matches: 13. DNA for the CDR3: TGTGCCAGCAGCTTAGAACGGGGACAGGGTCTAGGGGATGAGCAGTTCTTC. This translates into CASSLERGQGLGDEQFF.

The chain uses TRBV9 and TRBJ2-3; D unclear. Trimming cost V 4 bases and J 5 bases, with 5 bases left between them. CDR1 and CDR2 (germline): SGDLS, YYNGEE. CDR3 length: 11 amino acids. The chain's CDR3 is CASSPGDTQYF. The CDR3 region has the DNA TGTGCCAGCAGCCCCGGAGATACGCAGTATTTT.

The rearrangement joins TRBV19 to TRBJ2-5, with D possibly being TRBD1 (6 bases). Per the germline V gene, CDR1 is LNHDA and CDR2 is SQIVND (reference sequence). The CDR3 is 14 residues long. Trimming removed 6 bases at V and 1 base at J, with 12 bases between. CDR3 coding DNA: TGTGCCAGTAGCCAACAGGGAACCCAAGAGACCCAGTACTTC. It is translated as CASSQQGTQETQYF.

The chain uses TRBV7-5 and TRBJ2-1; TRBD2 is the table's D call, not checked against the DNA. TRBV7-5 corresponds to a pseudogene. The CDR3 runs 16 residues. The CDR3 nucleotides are TGTGCCAGAAGCCCGCACAGCGGGAGGACCCACAATGAGCAGTTCTTC. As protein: CARSPHSGRTHNEQFF.

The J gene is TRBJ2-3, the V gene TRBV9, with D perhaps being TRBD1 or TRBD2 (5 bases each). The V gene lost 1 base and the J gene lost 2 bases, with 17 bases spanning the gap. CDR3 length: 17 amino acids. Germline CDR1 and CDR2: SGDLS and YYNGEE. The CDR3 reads CASSVNGHLGNTDTQYF. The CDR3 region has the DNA TGTGCCAGCAGCGTAAACGGACACCTCGGGAACACAGATACGCAGTATTTT.

CDR3: CASSFGASKNEQFF. CDR3 sequence (DNA): TGTGCCAGCAGCTTTGGGGCCTCAAAGAATGAGCAGTTCTTC. V usage is TRBV7-2 and J usage is TRBJ2-1; weak D call: TRBD1 (5 bases). The CDR3 has 14 residues. With 3 bases removed from V and 7 bases from J, the gap between germline ends came to 13 bases. Germline V gives CDR1 SGHTA, CDR2 FQGNSA. Variable domain in full (rest from reference TRBV7-2 and TRBJ2-1): GAGVSQSPSNKVTEKGKDVELRCDPISGHTALYWYRQSLGQGLEFLIYFQGNSAPDKSGLPSDRFSAERTGGSVSTLTIQRTQQEDSAVYLCASSFGASKNEQFFGPGTRLTVL.